This T cell receptor beta chain was recovered during a study of blood T cells in healthy people across ages. Whole-study findings and limits: Those diversity estimates obtained from one million T cells were thought to be underestimates.

A second about 7 to 12 cycle PCR used barcoded and J-beta primers. Tags on each cDNA molecule came from a template-switch adaptor with 12 random nucleotides. Any given sample supplied a minimum of 3 million CDR3-containing paired-end reads. Each CDR3 protein gets one entry after TCRdb re-called the 5' RACE reads with MiXCR. The table has 1.5 million to 2 million distinct CDR3 sequences, roughly 30% seen once. This clonotype was picked up many times. Antigen specificity is unknown. This CDR3 is built from 16 residues. Per germline, CDR1 SEHNR and CDR2 FQNEAQ (reference sequence). The V segment lost 5 bases and the J segment 2 bases; nucleotides outside the gene matches: 8.

Sequencing input: blood. V and J are TRBV7-9 and TRBJ2-1, with 8 bases that match TRBD1. This clonotype originated in a woman under 40 in good health. The CDR3 DNA is TGTGCCAGCAGCCTATCGACAGGGGTGGCCTACAATGAGCAGTTCTTC. Amino acids: CASSLSTGVAYNEQFF.